One TCR beta chain is described in this entry. The antigen remains undetermined. Possible read error: a much larger clone is one base away. The TCR beta CDR3 region was amplified by multiplex PCR employing 32 V and 13 J primers. Each CDR3 protein is one row after TCRdb ran MiXCR on the multiplex PCR reads. The data contain about 12,000 distinct CDR3 sequences, around 22% of them seen just once; the ten biggest clones take up 4.6%. The data stem from a study of immune heterogeneity within non-small cell lung tumors. Study-wide findings and caveats: Local T-cell repertoire clonality was correlated with local tumor mutational burden, and the correlation was positive. It was moderate in strength but statistically significant (R approximately 0.34).

The CDR3 runs to 14 residues. The V gene end was trimmed by 6 bases and the J gene end by 9 bases; junction bases not matched to a gene: 8. Looked up from germline, CDR1 is LNHDA and CDR2 is SQIVND (reference sequence). Bulk tumor genomic DNA, roughly 600 ng per sample, was used as template. Several far-apart biopsies were taken per primary tumor during surgery. Curative operations were performed on patients who had untreated, newly diagnosed non-small cell lung cancer. Sequencing was carried out using lung tumor tissue. V gene TRBV19 combines with J gene TRBJ1-6; 7 nucleotides align to TRBD1. This clonotype was sampled from a man in his 60s with non-small cell lung cancer. CDR3 bases: TGTGCCAGTAGCAACAGGGGTGAAAGTTCACCCCTCCACTTT. It yields the protein CASSNRGESSPLHF.